What follows are 21 T cell receptor beta chains derived from one specimen sequenced in a study of patients and donors after allogeneic stem cell transplantation. Via MiXCR, TCRdb re-called the RT-PCR reads, giving one row per CDR3 protein. The profile shows more than 850,000 distinct CDR3 sequences, roughly 18% of them singletons. The sequencing input was blood, either unsorted or a sorted T cell fraction (not recorded which). The receptors derive from a human donor who was either an allogeneic HSCT recipient or a stem cell or donor lymphocyte infusion donor (not recorded which). It is not recorded whose cells these are; they may come from a transplant donor.

The chain links TRBV11-3 to TRBJ2-7; D perhaps matches TRBD2 (5 bases). Germline-derived CDR1 and CDR2 are SGHNT and YENEEA. The CDR3 is made up of 13 amino acids. V was clipped by 4 bases and J by 7 bases, with 14 bases between them. CDR3 DNA: TGTGCCAGCAGCTACGGGTCTGGGGAGGAGCAGTACTTC. Translating gives CASSYGSGEEQYF.

The sample holds many counts of this clonotype. The V call is TRBV7-9, the J call TRBJ1-5; D remains unclear. The germline V gene encodes CDR1 SEHNR and CDR2 FQNEAQ (reference sequence). The V and J ends lost 0 bases and 1 base respectively, with 7 bases between them. The CDR3 loop spans 15 amino acids. CDR3 protein: CASSLARGSNQPQHF. CDR3 nucleotide sequence: TGTGCCAGCAGCTTAGCCCGCGGGAGCAATCAGCCCCAGCATTTT.

The V gene is TRBV7-9, the J gene TRBJ2-5; D is perhaps TRBD1 (5 bases). The germline V gene encodes CDR1 SEHNR and CDR2 FQNEAQ (reference sequence). CDR3 length: 15 amino acids. V dropped 1 base and J dropped 4 bases, with 13 bases sitting between them. The CDR3 region has the DNA TGTGCCAGCAGCTTAGGGGCAGGGCTCCCAGAGACCCAGTACTTC. As protein: CASSLGAGLPETQYF.

This clonotype was seen a handful of times. V gene TRBV27 combines with J gene TRBJ2-7; D gene uncertain. The V and J ends lost 5 bases and 7 bases respectively, with 9 bases between them. There are 11 residues in the CDR3. Germline V gene sequence: CDR1 MNHEY, CDR2 SMNVEV (reference sequence). The CDR3, as DNA: TGTGCCAGCAGTGCAAATTTGGAGCAGTACTTC. Its protein is CASSANLEQYF.

This clonotype was recorded a few times. The CDR3 DNA reads as TGTGCCAGCACCCACTCTCCGGGAGTACGATATGAGCAGTTCTTC. Its protein product is CASTHSPGVRYEQFF. This chain joins TRBV3-1 and TRBJ2-1; tentatively, D is TRBD2 (6 bases). The CDR3 covers 15 residues. Trimming shortened V by 7 bases and J by 8 bases, and 21 bases separated the two germline ends. CDR1 and CDR2 from the germline V gene are LGHDT and YNNKEL (reference sequence).

This clonotype was picked up a small number of times. The chain combines TRBV9 with TRBJ2-7; 8 positions agree with TRBD1. The junction had 6 bases not matched to a gene; V was cut back by 4 bases and J by 3 bases. The germline V gene encodes CDR1 SGDLS and CDR2 YYNGEE. This CDR3 contains 14 residues. CDR3 region: CASSLNTGGYEQYF. The CDR3 DNA reads as TGTGCCAGCAGCCTCAACACAGGGGGCTACGAGCAGTACTTC.

The table lists this clonotype with a few counts. The J gene is TRBJ1-2, the V gene TRBV12-3 or TRBV12-4, with D unclear. The CDR3 contains 15 residues. Trimming took off 4 bases at V and 0 bases at J, with 12 bases between the two ends. The CDR3 DNA reads as TGTGCCAGCAGTTCGTCGTTCAAGTCTAACTATGGCTACACCTTC. Protein sequence: CASSSSFKSNYGYTF.

This clonotype occurred a few times. Here the CDR3 reads CASSSMDRRSGNQPQHF. The CDR3 nucleotides are TGTGCCAGCAGTTCCATGGACAGGAGGAGTGGCAATCAGCCCCAGCATTTT. This rearrangement joins TRBV2 to TRBJ1-5, with TRBD1 matching over 7 bases. Germline V gives CDR1 SNHLY, CDR2 FYNNEI. V gave up 5 bases and J gave up 2 bases; unmatched junction bases: 12. This CDR3 region has 17 residues. The variable domain in full, completed from reference TRBV2 and TRBJ1-5, reads EPEVTQTPSHQVTQMGQEVILRCVPISNHLYFYWYRQILGQKVEFLVSFYNNEISEKSEIFDDQFSVERPDGSNFTLKIRSTKLEDSAMYFCASSSMDRRSGNQPQHFGDGTRLSIL.

This clonotype was detected a few times. CDR3 sequence reads: CATSDPAGNTGELFF. CDR3 DNA sequence: TGTGCCACCAGTGATCCAGCGGGGAACACCGGGGAGCTGTTTTTT. The chain links TRBV24-1 to TRBJ2-2; a weak D match, TRBD2 (6 bases). Trimming took off 3 bases at V and 1 base at J, with 8 bases between the two ends. Germline V gene data show CDR1 as KGHDR and CDR2 as SFDVKD. This CDR3 is built from 15 residues.

The V call is TRBV7-2, the J call TRBJ2-7; D is possibly TRBD2 (6 bases). The CDR3 extends over 16 amino acids. Trimming cost V 1 base and J 2 bases, with 15 bases left between them. Germline V gene data show CDR1 as SGHTA and CDR2 as FQGNSA. In DNA form, the CDR3 reads TGTGCCAGCAGCTTAGGGGTGGGGGGACTGGCCTACGAGCAGTACTTC. Translated, it gives CASSLGVGGLAYEQYF.

The V gene is TRBV7-2, the J gene TRBJ1-2; the D is unclear. Germline V gene lookup returns CDR1 SGHTA and CDR2 FQGNSA. Deletions cut 4 bases from V and 8 bases from J, with 14 bases between. The CDR3 is 13 residues long. The CDR3 DNA reads TGTGCCAGCAGCTCCCGGAGTAGATCGGGCTACACCTTC. Protein product: CASSSRSRSGYTF.

The chain is built from TRBV5-5 and TRBJ2-4; possibly TRBD1 for D (6 bases). CDR1 and CDR2 from the germline V gene are SGHKS and YYEKEE (reference sequence). CDR3 size: 14 residues. V was clipped by 4 bases and J by 9 bases, with 17 bases between them. The CDR3: CASSPFNRVGIQYF. Here the CDR3 DNA reads TGTGCCAGCAGCCCATTCAACAGGGTCGGCATTCAGTACTTC.

This clonotype was seen repeatedly, ten times or more. Here the CDR3 reads CSVTLAPHTGELFF. Written as DNA, the CDR3 is TGCAGCGTAACCCTCGCGCCGCACACCGGGGAGCTGTTTTTT. The chain uses TRBV29-1 and TRBJ2-2; the D is unclear. CDR3 length: 14 amino acids. Germline loops: CDR1 SQVTM, CDR2 ANQGSEA. The V end was cut by 6 bases, the J end by 3 bases, with 14 bases between.

This clonotype was detected many times. The chain employs TRBV20-1 and TRBJ2-3; D may be TRBD2 (6 bases). The CDR3 is 15 amino acids. V was cut by 3 bases and J by 1 base, with 14 bases left in between. The germline CDR1 and CDR2 sequences are DFQATT and SNEGSKA (reference sequence). CDR3 DNA sequence: TGCAGTGCTAGTCGCCGACTAGGGGGCACAGATACGCAGTATTTT. Protein: CSASRRLGGTDTQYF.

This clonotype was picked up a small number of times. The V call is TRBV20-1, the J call TRBJ1-6, with D unresolved. Germline V gene lookup returns CDR1 DFQATT and CDR2 SNEGSKA (reference sequence). V was shortened by 6 bases and J by 0 bases, with 24 bases between the two germline ends. The CDR3 has 19 residues. DNA for the CDR3: TGCAGTGCCCGGACGAGGCAGCCAACTTTGAGCTCCTATAATTCACCCCTCCACTTT. This gives the protein CSARTRQPTLSSYNSPLHF.

The chain carries TRBV6-1 and TRBJ2-2; D is possibly TRBD2 (5 bases). The CDR3 consists of 14 residues. V was cut by 7 bases and J by 6 bases, with 15 bases left in between. Germline lookup yields CDR1 MNHNS and CDR2 SASEGT. The CDR3 DNA sequence: TGTGCCAGCACCCGGGGAGCCGCGTCCGGGGAGCTGTTTTTT. Protein: CASTRGAASGELFF.

The chain uses TRBV15 and TRBJ1-3; perhaps TRBD1 as D (5 bases). Trimming removed 4 bases from V and 4 bases from J, with 11 bases in between. The CDR3 contains 14 residues. Germline V lookup: CDR1 LNHNV, CDR2 YYDKDF (reference sequence). CDR3 sequence (DNA): TGTGCCACCAGCAACGGGGGGTCAGGAAACACCATATATTTT. Its translation: CATSNGGSGNTIYF.

The rearrangement joins TRBV7-2 to TRBJ2-7; TRBD2 is a possible D gene (7 bases). The CDR3 is 13 amino acids. Trimming took 5 bases from V and 6 from J, leaving 14 bases between them. CDR1 SGHTA and CDR2 FQGNSA come from the germline V gene. The CDR3 region has the DNA TGTGCCAGCAGCACCTATAGGGGGGGCGAGCAGTACTTC. This sequence encodes CASSTYRGGEQYF.

This clonotype was counted between two and nine times. The V gene is TRBV24-1, the J gene TRBJ1-1; a possible D gene is TRBD1 (5 bases). The ends were cut back, 4 bases at V and 7 bases at J, with 12 bases in the middle. Germline loops: CDR1 KGHDR, CDR2 SFDVKD. There are 13 residues in the CDR3. The CDR3 DNA is TGTGCCACCAGTGACCCCGACAGCTTTGAAGCTTTCTTT. This sequence encodes CATSDPDSFEAFF.

This clonotype occurred a few times. V is TRBV4-2 and J is TRBJ2-7; no clear D. Germline V gene sequence: CDR1 LGHNA, CDR2 YNFKEQ. The V end was cut by 2 bases, the J end by 9 bases, with 11 bases between. This CDR3 is built from 12 residues. CDR3 nucleotide sequence: TGTGCCAGCAGCCAACGTGCTCCTGGGCAGTACTTC. This codes for CASSQRAPGQYF.

J is TRBJ2-1 and V is TRBV11-2, with 10 bases identical to TRBD2. Germline V gene data show CDR1 as SGHAT and CDR2 as FQNNGV. V shed 6 bases, J shed 1 base, and the junction held 12 bases outside the gene matches. The CDR3 extends over 18 amino acids. Here the CDR3 reads CASRKRTSGVISYNEQFF. The CDR3 region has the DNA TGTGCCAGCAGGAAAAGAACTAGCGGGGTCATATCCTACAATGAGCAGTTCTTC.